A single sample is the source of the 26 T cell receptor beta chains below, sequenced in a study of blood T cells in healthy people across ages. A second about 6 to 12 cycle PCR used barcoded and J-beta primers. TCRdb reanalysed the 5' RACE reads using MiXCR and keeps one entry per CDR3 protein. The sample holds roughly 1.9 million distinct CDR3 sequences, roughly two fifths seen once. Sequencing input: blood. The source is a human donor in good health.

The rearrangement joins TRBV20-1 to TRBJ2-1; TRBD2 matches at 7 bases. The junction had 5 bases not matched to a gene; V was cut back by 6 bases and J by 0 bases. The germline CDR1 and CDR2 sequences are DFQATT and SNEGSKA (reference sequence). This CDR3 comprises 14 residues. The CDR3 DNA follows: TGCAGTGCCCTCGGGGGGAGCTCCTACAATGAGCAGTTCTTC. Its translation: CSALGGSSYNEQFF.

The rearrangement joins TRBV5-1 to TRBJ2-7, with D maybe TRBD1 (7 bases). The V gene lost 1 base and the J gene lost 1 base, with 12 bases spanning the gap. The CDR3 is 15 residues long. In germline, CDR1 is SGHRS, CDR2 YFSETQ. The CDR3 DNA reads TGCGCCAGCAGCTTGATGCAGGGGGGATCCTACGAGCAGTACTTC. Amino acid sequence: CASSLMQGGSYEQYF. The whole variable domain, remainder taken from reference TRBV5-1 and TRBJ2-7, is KAGVTQTPRYLIKTRGQQVTLSCSPISGHRSVSWYQQTPGQGLQFLFEYFSETQRNKGNFPGRFSGRQFSNSRSEMNVSTLELGDSALYLCASSLMQGGSYEQYFGPGTRLTVT.

The rearrangement links TRBV14 to TRBJ2-1, with D unclear. Germline CDR1 reads SGHDN; CDR2 reads FVKESK. With 4 bases removed from V and 7 bases from J, the gap between germline ends came to 17 bases. The CDR3 runs to 15 residues. The CDR3 is CASSPTWLFGNEQFF. Written as DNA, the CDR3 is TGTGCCAGCAGCCCCACCTGGTTATTCGGGAATGAGCAGTTCTTC.

The V call is TRBV7-3, the J call TRBJ2-2, with 8 nucleotides matching TRBD2. Germline V gene lookup returns CDR1 SGHTA and CDR2 FQGTGA. The CDR3 sequence is 15 residues long. V lost 5 bases and J lost 7; bases outside the gene matches: 9. The CDR3 nucleotides read TGTGCCAGCAGCCCCGGGGGGGTCGGGGACGGGGAGCTGTTTTTT. This codes for CASSPGGVGDGELFF.

This chain joins TRBV5-1 and TRBJ2-5, with a tentative D call TRBD1 (5 bases). The J call may be incorrect, as the DNA end agrees better with TRBJ2-7. Germline V lookup: CDR1 SGHRS, CDR2 YFSETQ. The CDR3 has 14 amino acids. The CDR3 bases are TGCGCCAGCAGACGGGTGCAGGGTTGGGGCGAGCAGTACTTC. It is translated as CASRRVQGWGEQYF.

Only a few counts were recorded for this clonotype. This chain joins TRBV15 and TRBJ2-1; D ambiguous. The CDR3 extends over 17 amino acids. Germline V CDR1 and CDR2: LNHNV, YYDKDF (reference sequence). The V gene lost 3 bases and the J gene lost 0 bases, with 15 bases spanning the gap. The DNA for the CDR3 is TGTGCCACCAGCAGTTTCTACACCGAGAGCTCCTACAATGAGCAGTTCTTC. This translates into CATSSFYTESSYNEQFF. The full variable domain, completed using reference TRBV15 and TRBJ2-1, is DAMVIQNPRYQVTQFGKPVTLSCSQTLNHNVMYWYQQKSSQAPKLLFHYYDKDFNNEADTPDNFQSRRPNTSFCFLDIRSPGLGDTAMYLCATSSFYTESSYNEQFFGPGTRLTVL.

The J gene is TRBJ1-2, the V gene TRBV7-2; D might be TRBD1 (5 bases). V was shortened by 3 bases and J by 7 bases, with 21 bases between the two germline ends. Germline V CDR1 and CDR2: SGHTA, FQGNSA. CDR3 size: 16 residues. CDR3 in DNA: TGTGCCAGCAGCTTGCTAGGGGAGTGGGGATCAAGTGGCTACACCTTC. Its protein is CASSLLGEWGSSGYTF.

The chain joins TRBV7-7 to TRBJ1-1; D might be TRBD1 (6 bases). CDR1 and CDR2 (germline): SSHAT, FNYEAQ (reference sequence). The CDR3 loop spans 13 amino acids. CDR3 nucleotide sequence: TGTGCTTCTAAAAAACTAACCGGGGGCACAGCTTTCTTT. This encodes CASKKLTGGTAFF.

The V call is TRBV7-2, the J call TRBJ1-1; D is unresolved. Germline V gene lookup returns CDR1 SGHTA and CDR2 FQGNSA. The CDR3 is 13 amino acids. V was trimmed by 5 bases and J by 2 bases, leaving 9 bases between them. The DNA for the CDR3 is TGTGCCAGCAGCATACAGAGAAACACTGAAGCTTTCTTT. This gives the protein CASSIQRNTEAFF.

The J gene is TRBJ1-2, the V gene TRBV11-1, with D hard to call. The ends were cut back, 0 bases at V and 8 bases at J, with 10 bases in the middle. Germline assignment: CDR1 SGHAT and CDR2 FQDESV (reference sequence). The CDR3 spans 13 residues. CDR3 coding DNA: TGTGCCAGCAGCTTAGCAAGCTTGGACGGCTACACCTTC. Protein sequence: CASSLASLDGYTF.

This clonotype was detected a few times. The V gene is TRBV12-3 or TRBV12-4, the J gene TRBJ2-1; TRBD1 aligns across 7 bases. There are 15 residues in the CDR3. The trim removed 4 bases at V and 4 bases at J, leaving 7 bases unmatched. CDR3 bases: TGTGCCAGCAGTTATCGGGACAGAACTTACAATGAGCAGTTCTTC. Its protein is CASSYRDRTYNEQFF.

This chain joins TRBV5-5 and TRBJ2-4; 8 positions match TRBD2. TRBJ2-7 explains the end of the DNA better; the J call may be wrong. CDR3 size: 16 residues. Germline lookup yields CDR1 SGHKS and CDR2 YYEKEE (reference sequence). The CDR3 DNA reads as TGTGCCAGCAGCTTGACCGTCAGCGGGGGCCCCTACGAGCAGTACTTC. As protein: CASSLTVSGGPYEQYF.

V is TRBV3-1 and J is TRBJ2-5, with D unresolved. Trimming removed 1 base from V and 2 bases from J, with 8 bases in between. CDR3 size: 14 residues. The germline V gene encodes CDR1 LGHDT and CDR2 YNNKEL (reference sequence). CDR3 sequence (DNA): TGTGCCAGCAGCCAAGTCGCTCATCAAGAGACCCAGTACTTC. As protein: CASSQVAHQETQYF.

This clonotype was picked up a small number of times. The chain uses TRBV7-2 and TRBJ2-7, with D hard to call. Germline assignment: CDR1 SGHTA and CDR2 FQGNSA. CDR3 length: 21 residues. V shed 1 base and J shed 2 bases, with 30 bases lying between them. The CDR3 reads CASSLGPRRDTHNDDPYEQYF. Written as DNA, the CDR3 is TGTGCCAGCAGCTTAGGGCCCCGTCGTGACACACATAACGACGATCCCTACGAGCAGTACTTC.

In DNA, the CDR3 is TGCGCCAGCAGCTTGGACCTCACCGTTTCCGACACTCAAGACTACACCTTC. Translating gives CASSLDLTVSDTQDYTF. The V gene is TRBV5-1, the J gene TRBJ1-2; the D is unclear. The CDR3 sequence is 17 residues long. CDR1 is SGHRS and CDR2 is YFSETQ in the germline V gene. V was cut by 0 bases and J by 10 bases, with 25 bases left in between.

This clonotype was observed a few times. The chain is built from TRBV20-1 and TRBJ2-3, with D unclear. V was clipped by 5 bases and J by 1 base, with 7 bases between them. The CDR3 loop spans 12 amino acids. CDR1 and CDR2 (germline): DFQATT, SNEGSKA (reference sequence). The CDR3 DNA follows: TGCAGTGCTTCGGACGGCACAGATACGCAGTATTTT. Translation gives CSASDGTDTQYF.

Points on this clonotype: The junction does not match germline at one end; this may be a read error. This chain joins TRBV4-3 and TRBJ2-1, with TRBD1 matching over 8 bases. The CDR3 extends over 17 amino acids. Germline V CDR1 and CDR2: LGHNA, YSLEER. Here the CDR3 reads CASSQEKWRQGSNGQFF. The CDR3 nucleotides read TGCGCCAGCAGCCAAGAAAAGTGGAGACAGGGGTCGAATGGGCAGTTCTTC.

The CDR3 DNA reads as TGTGCCAGCAGTTTGGGCAGCCACTACACCTTC. Protein: CASSLGSHYTF. This chain links TRBV12-3 or TRBV12-4 with TRBJ1-2; D unclear. Trimming pared 3 bases from V and 10 bases from J, leaving 9 bases between. This CDR3 is built from 11 residues.

This clonotype occurred a few times. This chain uses TRBV12-3 or TRBV12-4 with TRBJ1-6; D possibly corresponds to TRBD1 (5 bases). The V end lost 7 bases, the J end lost 1 base, and 5 bases lay between the germline ends. The CDR3 runs to 13 residues. The CDR3 DNA reads TGTGCCAGCACAGGGTCCTATAATTCACCCCTCCACTTT. Translated, it gives CASTGSYNSPLHF.

This clonotype came up a few times. This chain links TRBV20-1 with TRBJ2-3, with D maybe TRBD1 (6 bases). CDR3 length equals 14 residues. CDR1 is DFQATT, CDR2 SNEGSKA, per germline (reference sequence). V gave up 1 base and J gave up 2 bases, with 10 bases separating them. The DNA of the CDR3 is TGCAGTGCTAGAGTTACAGGGTTCACAGATACGCAGTATTTT. Protein product: CSARVTGFTDTQYF.

This chain links TRBV6-5 with TRBJ2-1; the match to TRBD2 covers 7 bases. Germline CDR1 MNHEY, CDR2 SVGAGI. The CDR3 extends over 15 amino acids. Unmatched junction bases numbered 10, after V lost 1 base and J lost 10 bases. The CDR3 nucleotides read TGTGCCAGCAGTTACTTGGGCGGGAGAACCTACGAGCAGTTCTTC. This gives the protein CASSYLGGRTYEQFF.

This clonotype was counted between two and nine times. CDR3 in amino acids: CATSSDRGQNEQYF. The CDR3 bases are TGTGCCACCAGCAGTGACAGGGGGCAGAACGAGCAGTACTTC. This rearrangement joins TRBV15 to TRBJ2-7; TRBD1 matches 10 bases. The CDR3 spans 14 residues. The V segment lost 3 bases and the J segment 5 bases; nucleotides outside the gene matches: 4. The germline V gene encodes CDR1 LNHNV and CDR2 YYDKDF (reference sequence).

This clonotype has only a few counts. The chain recombines TRBV7-6 with TRBJ2-4, with D uncertain. Germline CDR1 is SGHVS and CDR2 is FNYEAQ. The CDR3 runs to 14 residues. V dropped 5 bases and J dropped 13 bases, with 21 bases sitting between them. The CDR3 loop is CASSPPSSYNEQYF. The DNA of the CDR3 is TGTGCCAGCAGCCCCCCTTCTTCCTATAATGAGCAGTACTTC. The full variable domain, with the rest looked up from reference TRBV7-6 and TRBJ2-4, is GAGVSQSPRYKVTKRGQDVALRCDPISGHVSLYWYRQALGQGPEFLTYFNYEAQQDKSGLPNDRFSAERPEGSISTLTIQRTEQRDSAMYRCASSPPSSYNEQYFGAGTRLSVL.

This clonotype occurred many times. The chain carries TRBV4-3 and TRBJ2-7; D possibly corresponds to TRBD1 (6 bases). This CDR3 has 13 amino acids. V lost 1 base to trimming and J lost 6 bases, with 10 bases between them. CDR1 is LGHNA and CDR2 is YSLEER in the germline V gene. This CDR3 reads CASSQVIGGEQYF. The CDR3 DNA reads TGCGCCAGCAGCCAAGTAATAGGGGGCGAGCAGTACTTC.

The sample holds a few counts of this clonotype. This chain links TRBV28 with TRBJ1-2, with D unclear. Germline lookup yields CDR1 MDHEN and CDR2 SYDVKM. V gave up 4 bases and J gave up 10 bases, with 10 bases separating them. The CDR3 loop spans 11 amino acids. The CDR3 region has the DNA TGTGCCAGCAGTTCCTACCTACACTACACCTTC. Translation: CASSSYLHYTF.

This clonotype appeared a few times. The V call is TRBV7-6, the J call TRBJ2-3; D remains ambiguous. In germline, CDR1 is SGHVS, CDR2 FNYEAQ. This CDR3 contains 16 residues. With 5 bases removed from V and 0 bases from J, the gap between germline ends came to 15 bases. In DNA form, the CDR3 reads TGTGCCAGCAGCCAGACGGAATACTATAGCACAGATACGCAGTATTTT. Translated, it gives CASSQTEYYSTDTQYF. Combining the CDR3 with reference TRBV7-6 and TRBJ2-3 gives the whole variable domain GAGVSQSPRYKVTKRGQDVALRCDPISGHVSLYWYRQALGQGPEFLTYFNYEAQQDKSGLPNDRFSAERPEGSISTLTIQRTEQRDSAMYRCASSQTEYYSTDTQYFGPGTRLTVL.